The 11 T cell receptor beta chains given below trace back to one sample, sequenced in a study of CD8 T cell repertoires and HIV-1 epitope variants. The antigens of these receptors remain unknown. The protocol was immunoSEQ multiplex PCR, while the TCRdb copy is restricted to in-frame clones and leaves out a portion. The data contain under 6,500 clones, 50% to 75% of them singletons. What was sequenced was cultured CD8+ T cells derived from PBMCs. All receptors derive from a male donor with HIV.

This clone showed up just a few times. CDR3 amino acids: CAWSSGTAQGQPQHF. CDR3 nucleotides: TGTGCCTGGAGTTCTGGGACAGCCCAGGGGCAGCCCCAGCATTTT. The genes are TRBV30 and TRBJ1-5; 7 bases match TRBD1. This CDR3 is 15 amino acids long. Trimming took 2 bases from V and 7 from J; bases not matched to a gene: 11. Per germline, CDR1 GTSNPN and CDR2 SVGIG (reference sequence).

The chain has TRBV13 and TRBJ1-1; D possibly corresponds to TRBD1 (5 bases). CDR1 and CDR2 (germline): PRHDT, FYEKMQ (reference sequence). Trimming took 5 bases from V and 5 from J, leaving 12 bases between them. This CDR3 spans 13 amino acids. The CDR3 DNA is TGTGCCAGCAGCACCAGGGAGGTGACTGAAGCTTTCTTT. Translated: CASSTREVTEAFF.

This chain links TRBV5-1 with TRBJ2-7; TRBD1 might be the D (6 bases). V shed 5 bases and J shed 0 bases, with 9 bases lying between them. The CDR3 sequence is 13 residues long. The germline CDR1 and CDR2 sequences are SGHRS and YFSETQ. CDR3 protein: CASRPDSSYEQYF. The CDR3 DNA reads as TGCGCCAGCAGGCCGGACAGCTCCTACGAGCAGTACTTC.

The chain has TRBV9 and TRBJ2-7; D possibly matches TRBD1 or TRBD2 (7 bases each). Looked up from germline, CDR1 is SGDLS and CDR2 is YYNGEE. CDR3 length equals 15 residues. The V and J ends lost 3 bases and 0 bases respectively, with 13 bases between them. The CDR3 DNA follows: TGTGCCAGCAGCGCCCGGGGGGACAGCTCCTACGAGCAGTACTTC. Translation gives CASSARGDSSYEQYF. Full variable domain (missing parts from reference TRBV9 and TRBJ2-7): DSGVTQTPKHLITATGQRVTLRCSPRSGDLSVYWYQQSLDQGLQFLIQYYNGEERAKGNILERFSAQQFPDLHSELNLSSLELGDSALYFCASSARGDSSYEQYFGPGTRLTVT.

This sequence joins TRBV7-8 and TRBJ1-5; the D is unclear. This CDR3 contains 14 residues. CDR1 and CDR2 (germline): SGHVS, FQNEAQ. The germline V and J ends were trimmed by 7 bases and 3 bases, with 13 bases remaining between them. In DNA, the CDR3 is TGTGCCAGCACCCCTCCAGGCCTCAATCAGCCCCAGCATTTT. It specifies CASTPPGLNQPQHF.

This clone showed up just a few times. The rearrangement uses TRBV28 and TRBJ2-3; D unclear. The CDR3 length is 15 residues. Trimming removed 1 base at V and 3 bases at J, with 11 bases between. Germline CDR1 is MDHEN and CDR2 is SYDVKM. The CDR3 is CASSLSDSLTDTQYF. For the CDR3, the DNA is TGTGCCAGCAGTTTATCGGATAGCTTGACAGATACGCAGTATTTT.

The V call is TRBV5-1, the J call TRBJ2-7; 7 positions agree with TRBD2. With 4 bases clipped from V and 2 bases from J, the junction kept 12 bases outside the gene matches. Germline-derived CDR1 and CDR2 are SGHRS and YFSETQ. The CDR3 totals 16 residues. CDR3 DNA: TGCGCCAGCAGCCCCTATGGGACTACCCTGACCTACGAGCAGTACTTC. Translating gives CASSPYGTTLTYEQYF.

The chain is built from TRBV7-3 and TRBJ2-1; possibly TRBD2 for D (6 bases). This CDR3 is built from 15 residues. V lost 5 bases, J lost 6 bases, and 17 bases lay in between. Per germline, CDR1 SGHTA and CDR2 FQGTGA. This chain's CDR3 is CASSRDSTTGNEQFF. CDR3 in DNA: TGTGCCAGCAGCCGGGACTCAACCACCGGCAATGAGCAGTTCTTC.

The CDR3 DNA reads as TGTGCCAGCAGTCTGGGACAGCACACCGGGGAGCTGTTTTTT. Residues: CASSLGQHTGELFF. The genes are TRBV6-1 and TRBJ2-2; 7 nucleotides match TRBD1. V was pared by 5 bases and J by 3 bases, with 3 bases of the junction left unmatched. The CDR3 covers 14 residues. Germline V CDR1 and CDR2: MNHNS, SASEGT.

The CDR3 sequence is CASSMAGVWMDNEQFF. The CDR3 region has the DNA TGTGCCAGTAGTATGGCGGGGGTTTGGATGGACAATGAGCAGTTCTTC. This chain joins TRBV19 and TRBJ2-1, with 7 positions matching TRBD2. This CDR3 has 16 amino acids. V lost 3 bases to trimming and J lost 5 bases; unmatched junction nucleotides: 10. Germline V lookup: CDR1 LNHDA, CDR2 SQIVND (reference sequence).

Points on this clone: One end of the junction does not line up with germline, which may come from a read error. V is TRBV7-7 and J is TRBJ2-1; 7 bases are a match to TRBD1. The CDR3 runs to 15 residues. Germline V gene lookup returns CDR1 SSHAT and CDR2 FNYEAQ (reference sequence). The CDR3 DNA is TGTGCTAGCAGCCCGGGACAGCTCTCCTACAATGAGCAGTTCTTC. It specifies CASSPGQLSYNEQFF. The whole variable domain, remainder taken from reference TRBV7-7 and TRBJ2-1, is GAGVSQSPRYKVTKRGQDVTLRCDPISSHATLYWYQQALGQGPEFLTYFNYEAQPDKSGLPSDRFSAERPEGSISTLTIQRTEQRDSAMYRCASSPGQLSYNEQFFGPGTRLTVL.